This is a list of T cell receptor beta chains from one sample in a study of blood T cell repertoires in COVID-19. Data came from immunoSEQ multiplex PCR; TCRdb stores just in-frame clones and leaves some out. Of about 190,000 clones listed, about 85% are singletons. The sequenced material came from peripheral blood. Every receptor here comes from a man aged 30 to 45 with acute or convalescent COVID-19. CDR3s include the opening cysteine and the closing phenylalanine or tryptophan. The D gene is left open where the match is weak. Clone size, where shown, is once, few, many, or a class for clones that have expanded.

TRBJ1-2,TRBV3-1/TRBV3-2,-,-,TGTGCCAGCAGCCAAGGGCCTGGCTACACCTTC,CASSQGPGYTF
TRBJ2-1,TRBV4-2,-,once,TGTGCCAGCAGCCAAGCAATTAGCCTTCGGGAGAGAGATGAGCAGTTCTTC,CASSQAISLRERDEQFF
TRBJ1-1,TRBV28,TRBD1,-,TGTGCCAGCAGGGGCGGGACAGGGGTTACTGAAGCTTTCTTT,CASRGGTGVTEAFF
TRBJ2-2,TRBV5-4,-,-,TGTGCCAGCAGTCCTCGGGGTGGGGACACCGGGGAGCTGTTTTTT,CASSPRGGDTGELFF
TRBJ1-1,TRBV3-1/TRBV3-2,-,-,TGTGCCAGCAGCCCCCGGGGGGCATCGAACACTGAAGCTTTCTTT,CASSPRGASNTEAFF
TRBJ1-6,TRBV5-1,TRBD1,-,TGCGCCAGCAGCGGACAGGGGGCGCTTGATTCACCCCTCCACTTT,CASSGQGALDSPLHF
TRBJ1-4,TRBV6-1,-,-,TGTGCCAGCATTGATATGTGGGGACACACTGGGCCTGCAACTAATGAAAAACTGTTTTTT,CASIDMWGHTGPATNEKLFF
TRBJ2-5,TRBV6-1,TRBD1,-,TGTGCCAGCAGCTACGACAGGGTTGAAAAGACCCAGTACTTC,CASSYDRVEKTQYF
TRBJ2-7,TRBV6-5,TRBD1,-,TGTGCCAGCACCCAACAGGGGACCCACGAGCAGTACTTC,CASTQQGTHEQYF
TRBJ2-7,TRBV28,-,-,TGTGCCAGCGCAGGGACACTATTTCGGATTAGTGGCCACTACGAGCAGTACTTC,CASAGTLFRISGHYEQYF
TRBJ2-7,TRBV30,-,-,TGTGCCTGGAGCCAGGGACTGCTATTTTCCTACGAGCAGTACTTC,CAWSQGLLFSYEQYF
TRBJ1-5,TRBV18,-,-,TGTGCCAGCTCACCCAGCGGAATAAATCAGCCCCAGCATTTT,CASSPSGINQPQHF
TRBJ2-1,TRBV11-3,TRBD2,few,TGTGCCAGCAGCTTCCTAGCGGGAGGGCCCAGTGAGCAGTTCTTC,CASSFLAGGPSEQFF
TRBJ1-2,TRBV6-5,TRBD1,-,TGTGCCAGCAGTACTACAGGGGGAGGCTACACCTTC,CASSTTGGGYTF
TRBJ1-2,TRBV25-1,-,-,TGTGCCAGCAGTGTAGGGAAGTTACAGGGTGTATCCTATGGCTACACCTTC,CASSVGKLQGVSYGYTF
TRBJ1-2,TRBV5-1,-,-,TGCGCCAGCAGCCCCGCCCCTTTGATGCGCGATGGCTACACCTTC,CASSPAPLMRDGYTF
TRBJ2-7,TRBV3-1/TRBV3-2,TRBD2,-,TGTGCCAGCAGCCAAGGATGGCGGCTAGCGGGGTCGGGAGAGCAGTACTTC,CASSQGWRLAGSGEQYF
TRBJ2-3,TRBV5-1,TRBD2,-,TGCGCCAGCAGTCTAGCGGGAGGGCCAAGCCTCACAGATACGCAGTATTTT,CASSLAGGPSLTDTQYF
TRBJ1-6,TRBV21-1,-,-,TGTGCCAGCAGCAAAGGTTACGGGGAAGAACCAAATTCACCCCTCCACTTT,CASSKGYGEEPNSPLHF
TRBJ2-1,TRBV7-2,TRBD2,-,TGTGCCAGCAGCTTATTAGCGGGGCCCTACAATGAGCAGTTCTTC,CASSLLAGPYNEQFF
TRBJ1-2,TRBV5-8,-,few,TGTGCCAGCAGCCCCCGAAGGGGTCTCTATGGCTACACCTTC,CASSPRRGLYGYTF
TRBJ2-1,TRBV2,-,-,TGTGCCAGCAGTGTAGCAGGGAGCTCCTACAATGAGCAGTTCTTC,CASSVAGSSYNEQFF
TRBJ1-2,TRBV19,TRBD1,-,TGTGCCAGTAGTCGCCCGGACAGGGCCGCCTATGGCTACACCTTC,CASSRPDRAAYGYTF
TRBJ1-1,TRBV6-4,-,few,TGTGCCAGCAGTGCCGGACAGAACACTGAAGCTTTCTTT,CASSAGQNTEAFF
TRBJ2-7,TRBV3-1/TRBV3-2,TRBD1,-,TGTGCCAGCAGCCAAGTCCCGGGACAGGGGGCGGTCCCCTACGAGCAGTACTTC,CASSQVPGQGAVPYEQYF
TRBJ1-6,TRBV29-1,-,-,TGCAGCGTTGCGACAGATACCAATTCACCCCTCCACTTT,CSVATDTNSPLHF
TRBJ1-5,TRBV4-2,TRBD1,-,TGTGCCAGCAGCCAAGATCGTTTTAATTGGGACAGGGGAATTGATCAGCCCCAGCATTTT,CASSQDRFNWDRGIDQPQHF
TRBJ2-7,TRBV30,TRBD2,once,TGTGCCTGGAGCCACACCCCGGCGGGCGGGAGGTCCGAGCAGTACTTC,CAWSHTPAGGRSEQYF
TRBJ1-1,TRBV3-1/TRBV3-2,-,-,TGTGCCAGCAGCGCAGTCCCAAACACTGAAGCTTTCTTT,CASSAVPNTEAFF
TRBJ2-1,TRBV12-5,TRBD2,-,TGTGCTAGTGGTTTGGGCCGACTAGCGGGGGGGTACAATGAGCAGTTCTTC,CASGLGRLAGGYNEQFF
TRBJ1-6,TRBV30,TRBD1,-,TGTGCCTGTACCCCGACAGGGGGAAATAATTCACCCCTCCACTTT,CACTPTGGNNSPLHF
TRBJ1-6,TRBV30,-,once,TGTGCCGGCCGGGGAGGGTTTCACGAGAAATCACCCCTCCACTTT,CAGRGGFHEKSPLHF
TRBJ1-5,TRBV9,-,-,TGTGCCAGCAGCGCCGGGGTTAGCAATCAGCCCCAGCATTTT,CASSAGVSNQPQHF
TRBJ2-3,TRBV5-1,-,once,TGCGCCAGCAGCTCCCCTGGACTGGTTGAAGATACGCAGTATTTT,CASSSPGLVEDTQYF
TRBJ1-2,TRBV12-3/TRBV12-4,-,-,TGTGCCAGCAGTTCGGGGGGCGTGGGCTACACCTTC,CASSSGGVGYTF
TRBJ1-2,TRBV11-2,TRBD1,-,TGTGCCAGCAGCGCCGGGACAGGCAACTATGGCTACACCTTC,CASSAGTGNYGYTF
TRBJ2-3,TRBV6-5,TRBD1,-,TGTGGGACAGGGGATAGCACAGATACGCAGTATTTT,CGTGDSTDTQYF
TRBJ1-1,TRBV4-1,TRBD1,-,TGCGCCAGCAGCCAAGATCCATTTTCCCCGGGACAGAGCATGAACACTGAAGCTTTCTTT,CASSQDPFSPGQSMNTEAFF
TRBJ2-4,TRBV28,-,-,TGTGCCAGCATCAGGCGGGGAGGCAAAAACATTCAGTACTTC,CASIRRGGKNIQYF
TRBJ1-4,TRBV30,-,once,TGTGCCTGGAGTGACAGGCTAGGGGAAAAACTGTTTTTT,CAWSDRLGEKLFF
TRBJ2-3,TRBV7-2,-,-,TGTGCCAGCAGCTTACGGAGGGGCACAGATACGCAGTATTTT,CASSLRRGTDTQYF
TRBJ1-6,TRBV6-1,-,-,TGTGCCAGCAGTGAACGGGGGGCCTATAATTCACCCCTCCACTTT,CASSERGAYNSPLHF
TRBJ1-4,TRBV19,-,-,TGTGCCAGTAGTATAGAGGTCACAGGCCTTAATGAAAAACTGTTTTTT,CASSIEVTGLNEKLFF
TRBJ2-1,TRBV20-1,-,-,TGCAGTGCCCAGGACAATGAGCAGTTCTTC,CSAQDNEQFF
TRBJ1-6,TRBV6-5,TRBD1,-,TGTGCCACCGACAGGGACTCAGGAAATTCACCCCTCCACTTT,CATDRDSGNSPLHF
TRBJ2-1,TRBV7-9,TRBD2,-,TGTGCCAGCAGCCCCGGGACTAGCGGGGGGGCAGGGAATGAGCAGTTCTTC,CASSPGTSGGAGNEQFF
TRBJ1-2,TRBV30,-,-,TGTGCCTGGAAAGGACTCGGATATATGGGCTACACCTTC,CAWKGLGYMGYTF
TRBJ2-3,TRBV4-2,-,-,TGTGCCAGCAGCCAAGACGGAGCAGGGAGGAACTTAGATACGCAGTATTTT,CASSQDGAGRNLDTQYF
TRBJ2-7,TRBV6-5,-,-,TGTGCCAGCAGTTACCGGGGGTCCTACGAGCAGTACTTC,CASSYRGSYEQYF
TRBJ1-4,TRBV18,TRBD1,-,TGTGCCAGCTCCCTCGGACAGGGGAATGAAAAACTGTTTTTT,CASSLGQGNEKLFF
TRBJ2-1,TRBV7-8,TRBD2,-,TGTGCCAGCAGCTTCAGCGGGGCGTCTTCCTACAATGAGCAGTTCTTC,CASSFSGASSYNEQFF
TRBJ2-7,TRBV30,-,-,TGTGCCTGGAGTGTGGGAGGCTCCTACGAGCAGTACTTC,CAWSVGGSYEQYF
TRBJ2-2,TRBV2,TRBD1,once,TGTGCCAGCAAGAGGACAGGGAACACCGGGGAGCTGTTTTTT,CASKRTGNTGELFF
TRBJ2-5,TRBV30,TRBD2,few,TGTGCCTGGAGTGTAGCGGGGGCGCGTGAGACCCAGTACTTC,CAWSVAGARETQYF
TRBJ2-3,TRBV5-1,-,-,TGCGCCAGCAGCTTGGCCGATGGCGGGGGCCGCACAGATACGCAGTATTTT,CASSLADGGGRTDTQYF
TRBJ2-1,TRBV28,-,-,TGTGCCAGCAGTTTGCGTTACAATGAGCAGTTCTTC,CASSLRYNEQFF